This T cell receptor (beta chain) is drawn from a study of post-analysis software for immune sequencing data. Study-wide results and caveats: Roughly 5 TRBV segments occurring more often in patients than controls included TRBV5-6, TRBV5-1 and TRBV20-1. Multiple sclerosis was associated with a significant reduction in normalized Chao1 diversity relative to controls.

CDR3 length: 15 amino acids. With 1 base removed from V and 0 bases from J, the gap between germline ends came to 11 bases. CDR1 is SQVTM, CDR2 ANQGSEA, per germline. In regard to this clonotype: The target antigen is unknown.

Unique molecular identifiers were built into the TCR beta cDNA libraries. TCRdb redid the calling of the PCR reads with MiXCR, one entry per CDR3 protein. In the table there are roughly 580,000 distinct CDR3 sequences, roughly 46% of which are singletons. Sequenced input: blood. This sequence joins TRBV29-1 and TRBJ2-3, with D hard to call. The receptor was isolated from a girl aged 5-17 years with multiple sclerosis. CDR3 DNA sequence: TGCAGCGTTGAAGGTCGTCTACCCAGCACAGATACGCAGTATTTT. Its protein product is CSVEGRLPSTDTQYF.